Sequencing of this TCR beta chain was carried out in a study of blood T cells in healthy people across ages. The CDR3 extends over 14 amino acids. Trimming shortened V by 0 bases and J by 7 bases, and 12 bases separated the two germline ends. Per the germline V gene, CDR1 is LGHNA and CDR2 is YSLEER. A sample-barcoded 5' primer and a J-beta primer mix were used in a second PCR of roughly 6 to 11 cycles. One entry per CDR3 protein results from TCRdb running MiXCR on the 5' RACE reads. The sample lists 450,000 to 650,000 distinct CDR3 sequences; 20% to 30% were seen once. Study results and limitations: Versus aged donors, long-lived donors had higher diversity and more naive CD4+ cells.

Turning to this clonotype: Antigen specificity is unknown.

These same records also appear under a second study, on T cells of mothers and their children. This second study says: Every mother produced more than 9.5 million TCR beta CDR3 reads, whereas every child provided 3 million to 3.5 million.

This receptor was obtained from a boy aged 5-17 years in good health. Sequenced material: blood. V gene TRBV4-3 combines with J gene TRBJ1-1; D gene unclear. The CDR3 DNA is TGCGCCAGCAGCCAAGATCCCAGTAAGCATGAAGCTTTCTTT. The encoded protein is CASSQDPSKHEAFF.